This TCR beta chain appears in the sequencing data of a study of blood T cell repertoires in COVID-19. Study details: Acute and convalescent COVID-19 samples came from the United States, Italy and Spain. PBMCs, B-cell-depleted T cells, or T cells were the source of the cDNA or gDNA that made up the material.

Authors' processing steps: Cell counts per sample came from amplifying reference gene primers. Sequenced by immunoSEQ multiplex PCR; TCRdb stores in-frame clones only, minus some. V and J calls and clone size follow that table, whereas D and trimming were derived from the DNA. This sample has about 140,000 clones, with about 90% found just once. The germline gives CDR1 KGHSH, CDR2 LQKENI. CDR3 length: 15 amino acids. V shed 3 bases and J shed 1 base, with 10 bases lying between them. Input material: peripheral blood. The receptor comes from an elderly woman with acute or convalescent COVID-19. J is TRBJ1-5 and V is TRBV18; D is perhaps TRBD1 (6 bases). Here the CDR3 DNA reads TGTGCCAGCTCACCGGGGGGGCCGAGCAATCAGCCCCAGCATTTT. Translation gives CASSPGGPSNQPQHF.